This T cell receptor (beta chain) emerged from a study of blood T cell repertoires in COVID-19. Study in general: Whether acute or convalescent, the COVID-19 samples came from the United States, Italy and Spain. Nucleic acid was either cDNA or gDNA, and it came from T cells, B-cell-depleted T cells, or PBMCs.

The germline V gene encodes CDR1 SGHNT and CDR2 YENEEA. The CDR3 totals 18 residues. Losses at the gene ends were 1 base for V and 5 bases for J; bases not matched to a gene: 11. In the source study's methods: Nucleated cell counts were estimated from reference gene primer amplification. TCRdb's table, derived via immunoSEQ multiplex PCR, lists solely in-frame clones and lacks some. The V and J calls and clone size come from that table; D and trimming were worked out from the DNA. This sample has a few hundred thousand clones, with around 80% found just once. The clonotype originates from a man aged 25 to 45 with acute COVID-19. This sequence joins TRBV11-3 and TRBJ2-1; 10 nucleotides match TRBD2. Sequenced material: PBMCs or T cells enriched from blood (not recorded which). The CDR3 nucleotides are TGTGCCAGCAGCTTAGTCCGTCTAGCGGGAGCGGCGGACAATGAGCAGTTCTTC. This encodes CASSLVRLAGAADNEQFF. The full variable domain, its missing parts supplied by reference TRBV11-3 and TRBJ2-1, is EAGVVQSPRYKIIEKKQPVAFWCNPISGHNTLYWYLQNLGQGPELLIRYENEEAVDDSQLPKDRFSAERLKGVDSTLKIQPAELGDSAVYLCASSLVRLAGAADNEQFFGPGTRLTVL.